This T cell receptor (beta chain) is drawn from a study of PD-1 blockade in classical Hodgkin lymphoma. This clone was detected only once. The antigen remains unidentified. Notes on the study in general: Exclusion was applied to patients who started nivolumab under 1 year after ASCT.

This CDR3 is built from 17 residues. The V gene lost 5 bases and the J gene lost 4 bases, with 24 bases spanning the gap. Looked up from germline, CDR1 is MNHEY and CDR2 is SMNVEV (reference sequence). Relapse after autologous stem cell transplantation occurred in every patient, and brentuximab vedotin exposure varied. Sequenced by immunoSEQ multiplex PCR; TCRdb stores in-frame clones only, minus some. The data contain 20,000 to 25,000 clones, 69% of them seen just once; the ten biggest clones take up approximately 3.5%. This chain connects TRBV27 to TRBJ2-7; D may correspond to TRBD1 or TRBD2 (5 bases each). The sequence came from a human donor with classical Hodgkin lymphoma. The material sequenced was peripheral blood mononuclear cells (PBMCs), taken at baseline. The CDR3 nucleotides read TGTGCCAGCAGTCACCCCCGCCCGGGGACGGAAAATTACGAGCAGTACTTC. It codes for CASSHPRPGTENYEQYF.